This TCR beta chain appears in the sequencing data of a study of cytomegalovirus exposure and HLA in healthy donors. Overall study findings and caveats: Later analysis revealed greater clonal expansion in HLA-associated TCR beta chains than in equally common others.

With 60 Vbeta and 13 Jbeta primers, the PCR was carried out. Some clones are missing from TCRdb's copy, which holds only in-frame ones; the method was immunoSEQ multiplex PCR. The top ten hold approximately 3.5% of the sample, which has over 100,000 clones, roughly 78% seen once. Worth noting for this clone: Its antigen is undetermined.

V dropped 1 base and J dropped 4; count of bases not matched to a gene: 3. The CDR3 totals 15 residues. CDR1 is SGHTA, CDR2 FQGNSA, per germline. J is TRBJ2-1 and V is TRBV7-2; 8 nucleotides match TRBD1. The sample comprised PBMCs. The source of this sequence is a woman aged 25-40 years in good health and CMV-seropositive. CDR3 DNA: TGTGCCAGCAGCTTAGGACAGGGGCCTTACAATGAGCAGTTCTTC. Translating it yields CASSLGQGPYNEQFF.